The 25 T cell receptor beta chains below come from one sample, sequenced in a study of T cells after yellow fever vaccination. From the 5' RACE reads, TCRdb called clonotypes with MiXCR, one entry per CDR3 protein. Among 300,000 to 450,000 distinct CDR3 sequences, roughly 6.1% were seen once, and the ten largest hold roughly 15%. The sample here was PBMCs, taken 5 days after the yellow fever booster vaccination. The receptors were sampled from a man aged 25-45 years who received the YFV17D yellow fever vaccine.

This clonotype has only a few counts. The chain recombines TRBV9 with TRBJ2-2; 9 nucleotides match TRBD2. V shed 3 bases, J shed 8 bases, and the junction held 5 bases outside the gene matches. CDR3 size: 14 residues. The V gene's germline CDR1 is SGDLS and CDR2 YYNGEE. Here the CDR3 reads CASSGRTSVGELFF. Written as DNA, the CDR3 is TGTGCCAGCAGCGGCCGGACTAGCGTTGGGGAGCTGTTTTTT.

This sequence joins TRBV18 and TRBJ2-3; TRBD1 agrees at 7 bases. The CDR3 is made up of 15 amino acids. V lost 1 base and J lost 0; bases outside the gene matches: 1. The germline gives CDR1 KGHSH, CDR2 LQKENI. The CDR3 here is CASSPQGASTDTQYF. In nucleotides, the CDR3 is TGTGCCAGCTCACCACAGGGGGCTAGCACAGATACGCAGTATTTT.

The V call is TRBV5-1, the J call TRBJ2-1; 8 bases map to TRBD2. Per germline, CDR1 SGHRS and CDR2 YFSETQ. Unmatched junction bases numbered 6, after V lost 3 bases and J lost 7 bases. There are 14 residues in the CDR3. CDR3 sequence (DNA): TGCGCCAGCAGCTCCGAGGGACTAGGGAATGAGCAGTTCTTC. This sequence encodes CASSSEGLGNEQFF.

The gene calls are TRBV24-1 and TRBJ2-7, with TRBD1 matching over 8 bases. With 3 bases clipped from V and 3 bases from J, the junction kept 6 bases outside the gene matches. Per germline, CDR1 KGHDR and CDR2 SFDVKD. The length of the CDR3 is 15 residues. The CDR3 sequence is CATSDPWTGNYEQYF. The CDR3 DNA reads TGTGCCACCAGTGATCCCTGGACAGGGAACTACGAGCAGTACTTC.

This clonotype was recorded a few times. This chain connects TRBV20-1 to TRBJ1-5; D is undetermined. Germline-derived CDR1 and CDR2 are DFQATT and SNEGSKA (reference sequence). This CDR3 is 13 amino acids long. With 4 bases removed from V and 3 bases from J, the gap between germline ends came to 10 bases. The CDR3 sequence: CSAIATVNQPQHF. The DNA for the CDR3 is TGCAGTGCTATTGCGACTGTCAATCAGCCCCAGCATTTT.

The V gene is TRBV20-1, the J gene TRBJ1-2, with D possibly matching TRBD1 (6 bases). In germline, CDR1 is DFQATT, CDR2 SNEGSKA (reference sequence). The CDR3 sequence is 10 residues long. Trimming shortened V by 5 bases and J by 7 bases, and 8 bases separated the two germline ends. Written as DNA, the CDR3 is TGCAGTGCTTACAGGGCTGGCTACACCTTC. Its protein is CSAYRAGYTF.

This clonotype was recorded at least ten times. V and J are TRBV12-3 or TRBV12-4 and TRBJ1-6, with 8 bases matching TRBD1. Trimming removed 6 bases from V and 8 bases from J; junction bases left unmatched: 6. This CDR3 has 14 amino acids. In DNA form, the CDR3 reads TGTGCCAGCAGGTGGTCAGGGGGCCATTCACCCCTCCACTTT. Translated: CASRWSGGHSPLHF.

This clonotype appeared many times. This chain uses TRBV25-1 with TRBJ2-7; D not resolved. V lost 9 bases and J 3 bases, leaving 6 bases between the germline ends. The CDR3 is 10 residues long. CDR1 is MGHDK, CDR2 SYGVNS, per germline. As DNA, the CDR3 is TGTGCCAGTGGCAACTACGAGCAGTACTTC. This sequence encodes CASGNYEQYF.

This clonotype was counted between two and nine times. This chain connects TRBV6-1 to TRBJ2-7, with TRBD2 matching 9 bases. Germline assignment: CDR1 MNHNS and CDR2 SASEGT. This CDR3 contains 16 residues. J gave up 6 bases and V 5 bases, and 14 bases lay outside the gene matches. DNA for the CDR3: TGTGCCAGCAGTAAGGGACTAGCTGTTGTCCCGAGCGAGCAGTACTTC. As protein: CASSKGLAVVPSEQYF.

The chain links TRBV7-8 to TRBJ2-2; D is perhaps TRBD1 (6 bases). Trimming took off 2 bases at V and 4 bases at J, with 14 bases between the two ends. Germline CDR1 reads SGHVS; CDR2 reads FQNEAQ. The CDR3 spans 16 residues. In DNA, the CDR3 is TGTGCCAGCAGCTTACCCCGGGACAACCCCACCGGGGAGCTGTTTTTT. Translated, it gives CASSLPRDNPTGELFF.

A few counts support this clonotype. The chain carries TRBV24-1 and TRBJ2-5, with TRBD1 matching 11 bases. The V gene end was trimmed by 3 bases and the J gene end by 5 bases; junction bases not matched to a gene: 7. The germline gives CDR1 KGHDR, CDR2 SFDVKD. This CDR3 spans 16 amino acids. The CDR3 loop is CATSDPRTGGAETQYF. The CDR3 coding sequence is TGTGCCACCAGTGATCCTCGGACAGGGGGCGCGGAGACCCAGTACTTC.

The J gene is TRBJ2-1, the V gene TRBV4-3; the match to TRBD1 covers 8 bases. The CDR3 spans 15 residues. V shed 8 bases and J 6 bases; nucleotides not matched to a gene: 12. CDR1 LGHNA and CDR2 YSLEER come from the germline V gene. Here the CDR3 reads CASSREQGAFNEQFF. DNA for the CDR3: TGCGCCAGCTCCCGGGAGCAGGGGGCCTTCAATGAGCAGTTCTTC.

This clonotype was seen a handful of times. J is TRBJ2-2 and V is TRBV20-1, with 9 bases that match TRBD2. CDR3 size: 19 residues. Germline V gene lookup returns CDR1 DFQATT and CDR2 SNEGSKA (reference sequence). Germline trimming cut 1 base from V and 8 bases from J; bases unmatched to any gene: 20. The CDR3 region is CSARALAGLNLRARGELFF. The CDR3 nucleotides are TGCAGTGCTAGAGCCCTAGCGGGATTAAACTTAAGGGCGCGGGGGGAGCTGTTTTTT.

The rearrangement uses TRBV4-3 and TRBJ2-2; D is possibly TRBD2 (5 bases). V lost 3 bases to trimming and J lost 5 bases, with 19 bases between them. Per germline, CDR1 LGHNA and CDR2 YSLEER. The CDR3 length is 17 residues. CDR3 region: CASSQDPRGISTGELFF. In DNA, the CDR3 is TGCGCCAGCAGCCAGGATCCACGAGGGATATCTACCGGGGAGCTGTTTTTT.

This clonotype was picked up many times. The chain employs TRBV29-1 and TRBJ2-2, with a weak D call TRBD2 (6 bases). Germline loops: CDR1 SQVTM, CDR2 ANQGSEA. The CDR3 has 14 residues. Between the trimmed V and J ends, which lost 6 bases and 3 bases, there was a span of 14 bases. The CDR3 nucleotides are TGCAGCGTCGCCCTTGGCGGGGACACCGGGGAGCTGTTTTTT. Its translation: CSVALGGDTGELFF.

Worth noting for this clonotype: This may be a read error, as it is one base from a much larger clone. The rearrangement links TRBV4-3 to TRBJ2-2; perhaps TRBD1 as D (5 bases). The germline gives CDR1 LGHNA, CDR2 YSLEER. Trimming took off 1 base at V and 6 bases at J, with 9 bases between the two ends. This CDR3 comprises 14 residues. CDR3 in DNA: TGCGCCAGCAGCCAAGCGCGCAGGGCCGGGGAGCTGTTTTTT. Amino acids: CASSQARRAGELFF.

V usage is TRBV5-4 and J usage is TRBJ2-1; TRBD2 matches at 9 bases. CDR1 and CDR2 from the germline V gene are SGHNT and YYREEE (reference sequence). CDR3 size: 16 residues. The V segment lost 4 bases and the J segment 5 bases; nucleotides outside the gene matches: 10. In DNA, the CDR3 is TGTGCCAGCAGCGGAGGGGCTAGCGGGGTCCACAATGAGCAGTTCTTC. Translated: CASSGGASGVHNEQFF.

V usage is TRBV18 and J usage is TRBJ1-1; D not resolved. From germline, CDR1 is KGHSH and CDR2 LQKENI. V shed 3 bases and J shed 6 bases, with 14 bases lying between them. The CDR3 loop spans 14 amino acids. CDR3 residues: CASSPNDNPAEAFF. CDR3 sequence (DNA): TGTGCCAGCTCACCCAACGACAATCCGGCTGAAGCTTTCTTT.

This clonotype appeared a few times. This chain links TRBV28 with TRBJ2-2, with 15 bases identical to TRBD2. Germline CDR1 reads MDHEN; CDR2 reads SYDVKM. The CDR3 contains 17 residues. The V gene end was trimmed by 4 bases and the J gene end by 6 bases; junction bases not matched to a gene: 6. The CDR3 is CASSWTSGRASAGELFF. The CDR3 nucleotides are TGTGCCAGCAGTTGGACTAGCGGGAGGGCCTCGGCCGGGGAGCTGTTTTTT. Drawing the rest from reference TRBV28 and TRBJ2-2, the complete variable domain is DVKVTQSSRYLVKRTGEKVFLECVQDMDHENMFWYRQDPGLGLRLIYFSYDVKMKEKGDIPEGYSVSREKKERFSLILESASTNQTSMYLCASSWTSGRASAGELFFGEGSRLTVL.

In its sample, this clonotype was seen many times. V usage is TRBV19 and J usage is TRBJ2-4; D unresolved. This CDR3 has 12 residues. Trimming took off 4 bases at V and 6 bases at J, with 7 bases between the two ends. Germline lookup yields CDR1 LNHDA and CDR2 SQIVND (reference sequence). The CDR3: CASSTQGNIQYF. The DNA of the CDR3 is TGTGCCAGTAGTACGCAAGGAAACATTCAGTACTTC.

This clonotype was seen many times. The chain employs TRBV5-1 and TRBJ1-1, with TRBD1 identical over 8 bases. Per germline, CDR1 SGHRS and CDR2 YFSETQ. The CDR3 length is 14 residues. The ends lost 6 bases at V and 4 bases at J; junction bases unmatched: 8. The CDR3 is CASKNQGASTEAFF. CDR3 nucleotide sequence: TGCGCCAGCAAGAATCAGGGGGCTAGCACTGAAGCTTTCTTT.

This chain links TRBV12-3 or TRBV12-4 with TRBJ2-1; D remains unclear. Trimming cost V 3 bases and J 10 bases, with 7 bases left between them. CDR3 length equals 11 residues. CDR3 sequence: CASSLDKEQFF. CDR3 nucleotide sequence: TGTGCCAGCAGTTTGGATAAGGAGCAGTTCTTC.

The CDR3 DNA reads as TGCAGTGCTAGACCATCGGGACTAGCGGGAGGGCAGGTGTACAATGAGCAGTTCTTC. Protein: CSARPSGLAGGQVYNEQFF. The chain joins TRBV20-1 to TRBJ2-1; 16 nucleotides line up with TRBD2. The CDR3 is 19 amino acids. The V gene end was trimmed by 2 bases and the J gene end by 4 bases; junction bases not matched to a gene: 11. Germline V gene data show CDR1 as DFQATT and CDR2 as SNEGSKA (reference sequence).

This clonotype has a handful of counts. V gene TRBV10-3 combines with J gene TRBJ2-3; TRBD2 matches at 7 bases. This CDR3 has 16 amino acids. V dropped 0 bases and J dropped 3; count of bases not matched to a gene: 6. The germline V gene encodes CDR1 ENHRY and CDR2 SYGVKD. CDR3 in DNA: TGTGCCATCAGTGAGTCGGGTCTAGCGGAGACAGATACGCAGTATTTT. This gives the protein CAISESGLAETDTQYF.

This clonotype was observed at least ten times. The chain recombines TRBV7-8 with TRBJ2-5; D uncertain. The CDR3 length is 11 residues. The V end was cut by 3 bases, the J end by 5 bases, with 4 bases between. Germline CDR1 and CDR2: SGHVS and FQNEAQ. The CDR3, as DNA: TGTGCCAGCAGCTTGCATGAGACCCAGTACTTC. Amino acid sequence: CASSLHETQYF.